The rows below give T cell receptor beta chains drawn from one sample of a study of blood T cells in healthy people across ages. TCRdb reprocessed the 5' RACE reads via MiXCR and lists one record per CDR3 protein. The sample has 730,000 or so distinct CDR3 sequences, approximately 40% seen once. The specimen was blood. All receptors derive from a man aged 80 or over in good health. CDR3s leave out the opening cysteine and the closing phenylalanine or tryptophan.

V: TRBV27; J: TRBJ2-2; CDR3: ASSPKSGDRTGELF
V: TRBV7-2; J: TRBJ2-5; CDR3: ASSSGQGLSQQY
V: TRBV20-1; J: TRBJ1-5; CDR3: SARVLSNQPQH
V: TRBV7-9; J: TRBJ1-2; CDR3: ASSPIGQAFNYGYT
V: TRBV4-1; J: TRBJ2-3; CDR3: ASSQESQGSDTQY
V: TRBV4-3; J: TRBJ1-3; CDR3: ASSQDLGGTSGNTIY
V: TRBV29-1; J: TRBJ2-2; CDR3: SVGAGNLNTGELF
V: TRBV20-1; J: TRBJ2-5; CDR3: SARVRRGLAGNEQY
V: TRBV10-1; J: TRBJ2-3; CDR3: ASRSTGNPTDTQY
V: TRBV27; J: TRBJ1-2; CDR3: ASSSATYDGYGYT
V: TRBV2; J: TRBJ2-7; CDR3: ASSGDLGYEQY
V: TRBV11-2; J: TRBJ2-7; CDR3: ASALAGVRGPYEQY
V: TRBV10-2; J: TRBJ2-7; CDR3: ASIRDREAYEQY
V: TRBV20-1; J: TRBJ1-5; CDR3: SASWDRDNRGNQPQH
V: TRBV6-5; J: TRBJ2-1; CDR3: ASSSVGEQF
V: TRBV7-2; J: TRBJ2-5; CDR3: ASSVGTSQTQY
V: TRBV4-2; J: TRBJ2-5; CDR3: ASSQEGAAGNQETQY
V: TRBV9; J: TRBJ2-4; CDR3: ASSARVGTAQNIQY
V: TRBV2; J: TRBJ2-7; CDR3: ASSRYSGSKYEQY
V: TRBV6-6; J: TRBJ1-2; CDR3: ASKTGGVLKNYGYT
V: TRBV29-1; J: TRBJ2-1; CDR3: SVEEGGSGF
V: TRBV28; J: TRBJ1-1; CDR3: ASTTSGIEAF
V: TRBV7-2; J: TRBJ2-7; CDR3: ASSLGTSGSYEQY
V: TRBV2; J: TRBJ2-1; CDR3: ASSQSSYEQF
V: TRBV11-3; J: TRBJ2-5; CDR3: ASSLGRGPSQETQY
V: TRBV2; J: TRBJ1-5; CDR3: ASSGDRVTNQPQH
V: TRBV6-2/TRBV6-3; J: TRBJ1-5; CDR3: ASTYGRNTRPQH
V: TRBV12-3/TRBV12-4; J: TRBJ1-2; CDR3: ASSRGYGGYT
V: TRBV20-1; J: TRBJ1-5; CDR3: SARSSGVHNQPQH
V: TRBV28; J: NA; CDR3: ASSYSGSFNNEQY
V: TRBV2; J: TRBJ1-4; CDR3: ASSDRVATNEKLF
V: TRBV29-1; J: TRBJ2-7; CDR3: SVAGGVTYEQY
V: TRBV7-9; J: TRBJ1-4; CDR3: ASSTNPGTGYEKLF
V: TRBV11-2; J: TRBJ1-1; CDR3: ASSLQVHGSTEAF
V: TRBV27; J: TRBJ1-1; CDR3: ASSSAGARRQAS
V: TRBV7-2; J: TRBJ2-6; CDR3: ASSSSPGLACSGANVLT
V: TRBV7-2; J: TRBJ1-6; CDR3: ASSLGPPLH
V: TRBV20-1; J: TRBJ2-7; CDR3: SADTPQGNNEQY
V: TRBV3-1; J: TRBJ2-2; CDR3: ASSPWTGINTAELF
V: TRBV6-5; J: TRBJ1-6; CDR3: AGSADSNNSPLH
V: TRBV2; J: NA; CDR3: ASSSSTQY
V: TRBV7-2; J: TRBJ2-7; CDR3: ASSLGRTTYEQY
V: TRBV6-2/TRBV6-3; J: TRBJ2-7; CDR3: ASSLMSGAYEQY
V: TRBV27; J: TRBJ2-1; CDR3: ASRVSGISYNEQF
V: TRBV20-1; J: TRBJ2-3; CDR3: SARTSGRALSTDTQY
V: TRBV7-2; J: TRBJ2-5; CDR3: ASSPPGLAGGRDEQY
V: TRBV14; J: TRBJ1-4; CDR3: ASSRTRYTGDNEKLF
V: TRBV14; J: TRBJ2-1; CDR3: ASNQDVLANEQF
V: TRBV10-3; J: TRBJ2-7; CDR3: AISEDSSQYLSYNEQY
V: TRBV3-1; J: TRBJ2-7; CDR3: ASSAVPGQAYEQY
V: TRBV6-5; J: TRBJ2-5; CDR3: ASSYEAGQETQY